This T cell receptor beta chain stems from a study of T cell repertoires in cytomegalovirus infection. Study-level findings and limits: Ex vivo, HLA-C-restricted CMV-specific TCR beta clonotypes prevailed over the rest of the response.

MiXCR, applied by TCRdb to the reads, yields one record per CDR3 protein. Counted here are around 530,000 distinct CDR3 sequences, about 25% occurring once; the ten biggest clones make up under 15%. Concerning this clonotype itself: Its antigen is unknown.

This clonotype was obtained from a human donor in good health (CMV status not recorded). Some clones in this sample may be carry-over from other donors' samples. Material: PBMCs.

The CDR3 region is CAIRDILGTANYGYTF. In DNA form, the CDR3 reads TGTGCCATCAGGGACATTCTGGGGACAGCTAACTATGGCTACACCTTC. V and J are TRBV10-3 and TRBJ1-2, with TRBD1 matching over 7 bases. The V segment lost 6 bases and the J segment 0 bases; nucleotides outside the gene matches: 10. Germline CDR1 is ENHRY and CDR2 is SYGVKD. The CDR3 covers 16 residues.